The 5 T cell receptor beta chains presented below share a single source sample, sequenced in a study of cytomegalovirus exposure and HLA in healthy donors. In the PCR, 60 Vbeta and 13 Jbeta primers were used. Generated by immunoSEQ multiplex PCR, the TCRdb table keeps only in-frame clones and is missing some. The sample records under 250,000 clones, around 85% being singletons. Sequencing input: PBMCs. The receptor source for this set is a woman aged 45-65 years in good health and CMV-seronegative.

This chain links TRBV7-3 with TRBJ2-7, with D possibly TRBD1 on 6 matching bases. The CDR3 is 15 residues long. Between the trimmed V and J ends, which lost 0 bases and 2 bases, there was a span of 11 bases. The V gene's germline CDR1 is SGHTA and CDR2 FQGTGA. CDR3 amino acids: CASSLTGRGAYEQYF. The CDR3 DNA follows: TGTGCCAGCAGCTTAACAGGCAGGGGCGCCTACGAGCAGTACTTC.

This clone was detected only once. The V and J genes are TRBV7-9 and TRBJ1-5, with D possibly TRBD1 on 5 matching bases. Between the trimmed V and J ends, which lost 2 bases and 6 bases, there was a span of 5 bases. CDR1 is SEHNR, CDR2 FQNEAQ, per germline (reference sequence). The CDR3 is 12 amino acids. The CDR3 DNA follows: TGTGCCAGCAGCTTACAGGGTCAGCCCCAGCATTTT. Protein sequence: CASSLQGQPQHF.

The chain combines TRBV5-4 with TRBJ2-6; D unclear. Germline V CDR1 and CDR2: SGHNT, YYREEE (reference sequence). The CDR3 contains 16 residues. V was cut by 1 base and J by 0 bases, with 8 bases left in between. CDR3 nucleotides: TGTGCCAGCAGCTTGTCCGTTTCCTCTGGGGCCAACGTCCTGACTTTC. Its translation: CASSLSVSSGANVLTF. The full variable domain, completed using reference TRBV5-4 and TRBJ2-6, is ETGVTQSPTHLIKTRGQQVTLRCSSQSGHNTVSWYQQALGQGPQFIFQYYREEENGRGNFPPRFSGLQFPNYSSELNVNALELDDSALYLCASSLSVSSGANVLTFGAGSRLTVL.

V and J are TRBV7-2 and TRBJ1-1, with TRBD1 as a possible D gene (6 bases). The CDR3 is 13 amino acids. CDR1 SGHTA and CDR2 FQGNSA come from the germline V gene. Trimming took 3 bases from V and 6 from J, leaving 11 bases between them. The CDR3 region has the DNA TGTGCCAGCAGCTTGGACAGTAGGGCTGAAGCTTTCTTT. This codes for CASSLDSRAEAFF. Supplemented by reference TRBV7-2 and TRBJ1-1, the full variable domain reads GAGVSQSPSNKVTEKGKDVELRCDPISGHTALYWYRQSLGQGLEFLIYFQGNSAPDKSGLPSDRFSAERTGGSVSTLTIQRTQQEDSAVYLCASSLDSRAEAFFGQGTRLTVV.

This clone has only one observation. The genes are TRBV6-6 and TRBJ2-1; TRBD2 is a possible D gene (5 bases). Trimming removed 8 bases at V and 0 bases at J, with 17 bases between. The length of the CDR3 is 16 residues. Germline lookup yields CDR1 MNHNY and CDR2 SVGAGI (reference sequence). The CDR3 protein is CASEVGLAGSYNEQFF. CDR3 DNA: TGTGCCAGCGAAGTCGGGCTAGCTGGCTCCTACAATGAGCAGTTCTTC.